The clone carrying this T cell receptor beta chain occurred a few times. Its antigen is unknown. This entry belongs to a study of T cell repertoires in cytomegalovirus infection. Study-level background: Selection of CMV epitopes for the study included recently identified HLA-C-restricted and well-studied HLA-B-restricted ones. CMV infection and matching HLA type were both indicated by public TCR beta signatures.

Trimming cost V 0 bases and J 0 bases, with 10 bases left between them. CDR1 is SGHDT, CDR2 YYEEEE, per germline. The length of the CDR3 is 16 residues. TCRdb itself ran the reads through MiXCR, one entry per CDR3 protein. Of about 900,000 distinct CDR3 sequences in the sample, roughly 31% were seen once. Findings of the study overall: What dominated the ex vivo response were HLA-C-restricted CMV-specific TCR beta clonotypes. Carriage of CMV together with the relevant HLA was identifiable through cumulative public TCR beta family frequency.

V is TRBV5-6 and J is TRBJ2-1, with a possible D match to TRBD2 (5 bases). The clonotype was recovered from a human donor in good health (CMV status not recorded). Some clones in this sample may be carry-over from other donors' samples. This sample comprised cultured CD8+ T cells from PBMCs, obtained from culture after CMV antigen stimulation. Here the CDR3 reads CASSLDGVFSYNEQFF. The CDR3 DNA reads as TGTGCCAGCAGCTTGGACGGGGTCTTCTCCTACAATGAGCAGTTCTTC. Combining the CDR3 with reference TRBV5-6 and TRBJ2-1 gives the whole variable domain DAGVTQSPTHLIKTRGQQVTLRCSPKSGHDTVSWYQQALGQGPQFIFQYYEEEERQRGNFPDRFSGHQFPNYSSELNVNALLLGDSALYLCASSLDGVFSYNEQFFGPGTRLTVL.